This is a list of T cell receptor beta chains from one sample in a study of beta chain features in type 1 diabetes. Profiled with immunoSEQ multiplex PCR; TCRdb holds only in-frame clones, not every one. The sample shows over 700,000 clones, roughly a sixth of them seen only once. Sequencing input: naive CD4+ T cells from blood. The receptors stem from a woman between 18 and 29 years old in good health. Both conserved end residues are part of each CDR3. D genes are given only for firm matches. Part of the rows lack a size; the others show once, few, many or a class for expanded clones.

J: TRBJ1-5
V: TRBV6-1
length: 13
D: NA
size: NA
DNA: TGTGCCAGCAGTGGAGGGGTGGATCAGCCCCAGCATTTT
CDR3: CASSGGVDQPQHF

J: TRBJ2-1
V: TRBV2
length: 14
D: TRBD2
size: NA
DNA: TGTGCCAGCAGGGGACTAATCGCCAACAATGAGCAGTTCTTC
CDR3: CASRGLIANNEQFF

J: TRBJ1-1
V: TRBV18
length: 13
D: NA
size: NA
DNA: TGTGCCAGCAGGGGCCATGAGAACACTGAAGCTTTCTTT
CDR3: CASRGHENTEAFF

J: TRBJ2-2
V: TRBV19
length: 16
D: NA
size: few
DNA: TGTGCCAGCGAGAAGTTGAGGGCAGGGTTCACCGGGGAGCTGTTTTTT
CDR3: CASEKLRAGFTGELFF

J: TRBJ1-4
V: TRBV18
length: 15
D: NA
size: few
DNA: TGTGCCAGCTCACCGTATGGGCAGTTGAATGAAAAACTGTTTTTT
CDR3: CASSPYGQLNEKLFF

J: TRBJ1-3
V: TRBV6-5
length: 14
D: NA
size: few
DNA: TGTGCCAGCAGTTCGATTCTTTCTGGAAACACCATATATTTT
CDR3: CASSSILSGNTIYF

J: TRBJ2-2
V: TRBV19
length: 16
D: NA
size: few
DNA: TGTGCCAGTAGTATATCGTTGGGGGCCGTCACCGGGGAGCTGTTTTTT
CDR3: CASSISLGAVTGELFF

J: TRBJ2-3
V: TRBV18
length: 16
D: TRBD2
size: few
DNA: TGTGCCAGCTCACCCGGGCTAGCGGGAGGCGGCGATACGCAGTATTTT
CDR3: CASSPGLAGGGDTQYF

J: TRBJ1-5
V: TRBV28
length: 14
D: NA
size: few
DNA: TGTGCCAGCAGTTTGATGACCACCAATCAGCCCCAGCATTTT
CDR3: CASSLMTTNQPQHF

J: TRBJ2-7
V: TRBV7-9
length: 14
D: NA
size: few
DNA: TGTGCCAGCAGCTTCGACAGGAGTGCCTACGAGCAGTACTTC
CDR3: CASSFDRSAYEQYF

J: TRBJ1-5
V: TRBV4-3
length: 14
D: NA
size: few
DNA: TGCGCCAGCAGCCAAGTCCGGGGGAGGCAGCCCCAGCATTTT
CDR3: CASSQVRGRQPQHF

J: TRBJ1-2
V: TRBV28
length: 11
D: NA
size: NA
DNA: TGTGCCAGCGACAGTTACTATGGCTACACCTTC
CDR3: CASDSYYGYTF

J: TRBJ2-1
V: TRBV29-1
length: 12
D: NA
size: few
DNA: TGCAGCGTTACCCAGAATCACAATGAGCAGTTCTTC
CDR3: CSVTQNHNEQFF

J: TRBJ2-7
V: TRBV28
length: 12
D: NA
size: NA
DNA: TGTGCCAGCAGTGGTACGTTATACGAGCAGTACTTC
CDR3: CASSGTLYEQYF

J: TRBJ2-7
V: TRBV7-2
length: 11
D: NA
size: NA
DNA: TGTGCCAGCAGCAACTTCTACGAGCAGTACTTC
CDR3: CASSNFYEQYF

J: TRBJ2-1
V: TRBV5-6
length: 11
D: NA
size: few
DNA: TGTGCCAGCAGCTTGTCGGGGCGGCAGTTCTTC
CDR3: CASSLSGRQFF

J: TRBJ1-5
V: TRBV10-3
length: 13
D: TRBD1
size: few
DNA: TGTGCCATCCAACGACAGGGTGATCAGCCCCAGCATTTT
CDR3: CAIQRQGDQPQHF

J: TRBJ1-2
V: TRBV6-1
length: 14
D: NA
size: NA
DNA: TGTGCCAGCAGTGAAAGCTACACTAACTATGGCTACACCTTC
CDR3: CASSESYTNYGYTF

J: TRBJ2-5
V: TRBV6-5
length: 13
D: NA
size: NA
DNA: TGTGCCAGCAGCCTGACCGGTAGGGAGACCCAGTACTTC
CDR3: CASSLTGRETQYF

J: TRBJ2-7
V: TRBV2
length: 13
D: NA
size: few
DNA: TGTGCCAGCAGGGTCCGACAGCCCTACGAGCAGTACTTC
CDR3: CASRVRQPYEQYF

J: TRBJ1-3
V: TRBV6-6
length: 13
D: NA
size: few
DNA: TGTGCCAGCACCCGCGGAAATGGAAACACCATATATTTT
CDR3: CASTRGNGNTIYF

J: TRBJ2-1
V: TRBV14
length: 16
D: NA
size: few
DNA: TGTGCCACCCACCTCACCAGCAGCCCCGCGAGAAATGAGCAGTTCTTC
CDR3: CATHLTSSPARNEQFF

J: TRBJ2-2
V: TRBV19
length: 12
D: NA
size: NA
DNA: TGTGCCACCGGCCCCACCGGAGGGGAGCTGTTTTTT
CDR3: CATGPTGGELFF

J: TRBJ2-1
V: TRBV4-3
length: 13
D: NA
size: few
DNA: TGCGCCAGCAGCCAAGATGCAGACAATGAGCAGTTCTTC
CDR3: CASSQDADNEQFF

J: TRBJ1-3
V: TRBV7-9
length: 15
D: NA
size: NA
DNA: TGTGCCAGCAGCTTAGCTACGGGATCTGGAAACACCATATATTTT
CDR3: CASSLATGSGNTIYF

J: TRBJ1-4
V: TRBV4-2
length: 17
D: TRBD1
size: few
DNA: TGTGCCAGCAGCCAAGATCCATCAGGGGGCATTGTTGAAAAACTGTTTTTT
CDR3: CASSQDPSGGIVEKLFF

J: TRBJ2-7
V: TRBV7-8
length: 11
D: NA
size: few
DNA: TGTGCCAGCAGCTCGAACTACGAGCAGTACTTC
CDR3: CASSSNYEQYF

J: TRBJ2-1
V: TRBV4-3
length: 16
D: TRBD2
size: NA
DNA: TGCGCCAGCAGCCAAGGGTACCGGACTAGTTACAATGAGCAGTTCTTC
CDR3: CASSQGYRTSYNEQFF

J: TRBJ2-5
V: TRBV6-5
length: 14
D: NA
size: NA
DNA: TGTGCCAGCAGTTACAATACGGACCAAGAGACCCAGTACTTC
CDR3: CASSYNTDQETQYF

J: TRBJ1-2
V: TRBV19
length: 13
D: TRBD1
size: NA
DNA: TGTGCCAGTAGTATATCGGACAGGGGCGGCTACACCTTC
CDR3: CASSISDRGGYTF